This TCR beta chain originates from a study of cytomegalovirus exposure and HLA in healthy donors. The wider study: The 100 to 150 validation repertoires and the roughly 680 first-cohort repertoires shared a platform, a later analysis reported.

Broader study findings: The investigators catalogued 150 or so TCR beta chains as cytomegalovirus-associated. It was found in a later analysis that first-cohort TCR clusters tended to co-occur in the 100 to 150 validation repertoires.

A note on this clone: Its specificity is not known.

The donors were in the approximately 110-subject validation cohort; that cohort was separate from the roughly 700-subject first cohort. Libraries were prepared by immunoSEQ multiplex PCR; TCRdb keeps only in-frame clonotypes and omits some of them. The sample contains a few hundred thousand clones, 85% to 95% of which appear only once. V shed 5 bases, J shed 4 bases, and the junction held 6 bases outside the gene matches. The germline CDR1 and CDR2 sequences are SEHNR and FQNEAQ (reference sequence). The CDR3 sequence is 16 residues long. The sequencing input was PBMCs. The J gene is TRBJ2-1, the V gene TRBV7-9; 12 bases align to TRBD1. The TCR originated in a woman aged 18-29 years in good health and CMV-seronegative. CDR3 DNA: TGTGCCAGCAGCCCCGGGACAGGGGGCGGGTACAATGAGCAGTTCTTC. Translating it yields CASSPGTGGGYNEQFF.